A selection of T cell receptor beta chains follows, all from one sample in a study of post-analysis software for immune sequencing data. TCRdb used MiXCR to reprocess the PCR reads, holding one entry per CDR3 protein. The sample shows some 800,000 distinct CDR3 sequences, roughly 46% of them seen only once. Sample: blood. The receptors come from a girl aged 10 to 17 with multiple sclerosis. Both conserved end residues are part of each CDR3. A D gene is named only where the DNA matches it firmly. A row's size may be missing; if present it is once, few, many or a size class.

d_call	v_call	j_call	clone_size	cdr3_aa	cdr3_nt
TRBD1	TRBV7-2	TRBJ2-3	.	CASSLSWRQGKRINTQYF	TGTGCCAGCAGCTTAAGTTGGAGACAGGGGAAAAGGATAAATACGCAGTATTTT
.	TRBV25-1	TRBJ2-7	few	CASSDRAQGRKTYEQYF	TGTGCCAGCAGTGACCGCGCACAGGGACGTAAGACCTACGAGCAGTACTTC
.	TRBV6-2/TRBV6-3	TRBJ1-2	.	CASSVTLGIRKENYGYTF	TGTGCCAGCAGCGTGACACTTGGGATTAGAAAGGAAAACTATGGCTACACCTTC
TRBD2	TRBV25-1	TRBJ2-7	.	CASSAPGLVPYEQYF	TGTGCCAGCAGTGCACCGGGACTAGTACCCTACGAGCAGTACTTC
.	TRBV11-2	TRBJ2-3	.	CASNHRDTQYF	TGTGCCAGCAACCACCGAGATACGCAGTATTTT
TRBD2	TRBV6-2/TRBV6-3	TRBJ2-7	few	CASSPGGFYEQYF	TGTGCCAGCAGCCCGGGAGGGTTCTACGAGCAGTACTTC
.	TRBV4-1	TRBJ2-1	few	CASSQGSDYNEQFF	TGCGCCAGCAGCCAAGGTTCAGACTACAATGAGCAGTTCTTC
TRBD2	TRBV29-1	TRBJ2-1	few	CSARGRSGGNEQFF	TGCAGCGCCAGAGGCCGGAGCGGGGGCAATGAGCAGTTCTTC
.	TRBV7-2	TRBJ2-6	.	CASTPGGTFSSGANVLTF	TGTGCCAGCACCCCTGGGGGTACTTTTTCCTCTGGGGCCAACGTCCTGACTTTC
TRBD2	TRBV15	TRBJ2-7	.	CATSRGLAGNFYEQYF	TGTGCCACCAGCAGGGGACTAGCGGGAAACTTCTACGAGCAGTACTTC
.	TRBV4-3	TRBJ1-1	.	CASSWRANTEAFF	TGCGCCAGCAGCTGGCGAGCTAACACTGAAGCTTTCTTT
.	TRBV5-6	TRBJ1-2	.	CASSLAVGAVQGYTF	TGTGCCAGCAGCTTGGCGGTCGGGGCCGTACAGGGCTACACCTTC
.	TRBV20-1	TRBJ2-5	many	CSALGSARLEGTQYF	TGCAGTGCTTTGGGTAGCGCTAGGCTGGAGGGGACCCAGTACTTC
.	TRBV2	TRBJ2-7	.	CAISEWGSDYEQYF	TGTGCCATCAGTGAATGGGGCTCCGACTACGAGCAGTACTTC
.	TRBV5-1	TRBJ2-7	.	CASSSHVGSEQYF	TGCGCCAGCAGCTCGCATGTAGGGTCCGAGCAGTACTTC
TRBD2	TRBV7-9	TRBJ2-1	few	CASSPGASGYNEQFF	TGTGCCAGCAGCCCCGGGGCTAGCGGCTACAATGAGCAGTTCTTC
TRBD1	TRBV7-2	TRBJ1-5	.	CASSLDRGQDQPQHF	TGTGCCAGCAGCTTAGACAGGGGGCAAGACCAGCCCCAGCATTTT
TRBD1	TRBV5-1	TRBJ2-7	.	CASSDRGGEQYF	TGCGCCAGCAGCGACAGGGGCGGCGAGCAGTACTTC
TRBD2	TRBV5-1	TRBJ2-7	.	CASSPLGLAESSYEQYF	TGCGCCAGCAGCCCCCTGGGACTAGCGGAGAGCTCCTACGAGCAGTACTTC
.	TRBV18	TRBJ2-5	few	CASSPTRAQETQYF	TGTGCCAGCTCACCAACGAGGGCGCAAGAGACCCAGTACTTC
TRBD2	TRBV7-9	TRBJ2-3	.	CASSPVGLAATDTQYF	TGTGCCAGCAGCCCGGTCGGACTAGCAGCCACAGATACGCAGTATTTT
TRBD1	TRBV28	TRBJ1-5	.	CASSTDRGPNQPQHF	TGTGCCAGCAGCACAGACAGGGGCCCCAATCAGCCCCAGCATTTT
TRBD2	TRBV27	TRBJ2-7	.	CASSPDLAGVTYEQYF	TGTGCCAGCAGTCCCGACCTGGCGGGAGTTACCTACGAGCAGTACTTC